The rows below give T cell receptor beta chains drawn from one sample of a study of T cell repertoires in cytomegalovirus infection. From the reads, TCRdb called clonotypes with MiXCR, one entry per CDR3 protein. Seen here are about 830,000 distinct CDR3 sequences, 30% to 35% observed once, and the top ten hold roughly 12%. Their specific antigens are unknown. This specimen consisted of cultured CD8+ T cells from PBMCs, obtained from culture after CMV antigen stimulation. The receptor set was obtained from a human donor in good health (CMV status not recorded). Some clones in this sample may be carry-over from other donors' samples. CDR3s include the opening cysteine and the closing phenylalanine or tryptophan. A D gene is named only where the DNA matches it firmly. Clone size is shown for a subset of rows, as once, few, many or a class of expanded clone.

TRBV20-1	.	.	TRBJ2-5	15	CSARDKTTARRTQYF	TGCAGTGCTAGAGATAAAACGACAGCCAGGAGGACCCAGTACTTC
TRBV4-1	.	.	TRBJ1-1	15	CASSQAWAPSEGAFF	TGCGCCAGCAGCCAAGCTTGGGCCCCATCTGAAGGGGCTTTCTTT
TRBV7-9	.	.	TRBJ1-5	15	CASSLSAREDQPQHF	TGTGCCAGCAGCTTGTCGGCAAGGGAGGATCAGCCCCAGCATTTT
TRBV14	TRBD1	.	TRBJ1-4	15	CASSQKRGQREKLFF	TGTGCCAGCAGCCAAAAAAGGGGGCAACGTGAAAAACTGTTTTTT
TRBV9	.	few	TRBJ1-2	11	CATRHGYGYTF	TGTGCCACAAGACACGGCTATGGCTACACCTTC
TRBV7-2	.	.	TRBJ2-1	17	CASSSGRGTNSYNVKFF	TGTGCCAGCAGCTCAGGGAGGGGGACTAACTCCTACAATGTGAAGTTCTTC
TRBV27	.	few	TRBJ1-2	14	CASSFGQASGGYTF	TGTGCCAGCAGTTTTGGCCAGGCAAGCGGGGGCTACACCTTC
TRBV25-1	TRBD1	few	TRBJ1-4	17	CASSQWTGGAGGEKLFF	TGTGCCAGCAGTCAATGGACAGGGGGCGCGGGGGGAGAAAAACTGTTTTTT
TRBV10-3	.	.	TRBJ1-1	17	CAISEPRHTETNTEAFF	TGTGCCATCAGTGAACCCCGGCACACGGAGACGAACACTGAAGCTTTCTTT
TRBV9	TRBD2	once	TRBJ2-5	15	CASSVDGEGQETQYF	TGTGCCAGCAGCGTAGACGGGGAGGGACAAGAGACCCAGTACTTC
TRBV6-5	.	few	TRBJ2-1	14	CASSYSKGYNEQFF	TGTGCCAGCAGTTACTCGAAAGGCTACAATGAGCAGTTCTTC
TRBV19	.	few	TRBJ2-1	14	CASSKTEQYNEQFF	TGTGCCAGTAGTAAAACAGAACAGTACAATGAGCAGTTCTTC
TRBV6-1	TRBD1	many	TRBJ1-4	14	CASSGGGGREKLFF	TGTGCCAGCAGTGGAGGAGGGGGCAGAGAAAAACTGTTTTTT
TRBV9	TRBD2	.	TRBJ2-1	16	CASSDTGTSHYNEQFF	TGTGCCAGCAGCGATACCGGGACTAGCCACTACAATGAGCAGTTCTTC
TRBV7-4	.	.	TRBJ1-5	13	CASSLSGDTAQHF	TGTGCCAGCAGCTTATCGGGGGACACGGCCCAGCATTTT
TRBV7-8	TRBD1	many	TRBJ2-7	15	CASSLGGQGAYEQYF	TGTGCCAGCAGCTTAGGCGGACAGGGGGCATACGAGCAGTACTTC
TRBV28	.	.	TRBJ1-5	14	CASSIRIRDQPQHF	TGTGCCAGCAGTATCAGAATCAGAGATCAGCCCCAGCATTTT
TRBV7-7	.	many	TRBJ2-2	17	CASSLKGPTGATGELFF	TGTGCTAGCAGCTTAAAAGGGCCTACAGGAGCCACCGGGGAGCTGTTTTTT
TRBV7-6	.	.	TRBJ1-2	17	CASSNLAAGDPNYGYTF	TGTGCCAGCAGCAACCTCGCGGCAGGGGACCCTAACTATGGCTACACCTTC
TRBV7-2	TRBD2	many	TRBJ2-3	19	CASSLAGTSGGAYTDTQYF	TGTGCCAGCAGCTTGGCCGGGACTAGCGGGGGGGCCTACACAGATACGCAGTATTTT
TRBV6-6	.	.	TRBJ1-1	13	CASRKGGWSEAFF	TGTGCCAGCAGGAAGGGGGGATGGAGTGAAGCTTTCTTT
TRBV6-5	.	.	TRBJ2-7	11	CATRETYEQYF	TGTGCCACAAGGGAAACCTACGAGCAGTACTTC
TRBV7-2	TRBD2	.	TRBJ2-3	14	CASSPRGVQDTQYF	TGTGCCAGCAGCCCGCGGGGGGTACAAGATACGCAGTATTTT
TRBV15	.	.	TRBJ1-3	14	CATSRKGSGNTIYF	TGTGCCACCAGCAGGAAGGGGTCTGGAAACACCATATATTTT
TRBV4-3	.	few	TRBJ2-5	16	CASSQDRGGTGETQYF	TGCGCCAGCAGCCAAGATCGAGGGGGGACCGGGGAGACCCAGTACTTC
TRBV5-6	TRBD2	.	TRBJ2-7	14	CASSLQRGPYEQYF	TGTGCCAGCAGCTTGCAGCGGGGGCCCTACGAGCAGTACTTC
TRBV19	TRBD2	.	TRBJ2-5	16	CASSIEASGGQETQYF	TGTGCCAGTAGTATAGAGGCTAGCGGGGGACAAGAGACCCAGTACTTC
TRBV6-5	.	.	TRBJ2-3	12	CASSLNGDTQYF	TGTGCCAGCAGTTTAAATGGAGATACGCAGTATTTT